Below are 23 T cell receptor beta chains sequenced from a single sample in a study of control samples from healthy donors and cancer patients. The method was immunoSEQ multiplex PCR; TCRdb's version includes in-frame clones alone and lacks a portion of them. Of about 89,000 clones in the sample, about nine tenths were seen once. The sequenced sample consisted of blood. These TCRs come from a man aged 30-40 years in good health.

The gene calls are TRBV6-1 and TRBJ1-4, with no clear D. V was trimmed by 1 base and J by 5 bases, leaving 11 bases between them. CDR3 size: 15 residues. CDR1 is MNHNS and CDR2 is SASEGT in the germline V gene. The CDR3 DNA sequence: TGTGCCAGCAGTGAAGAGACCCGGCGAAATGAAAAACTGTTTTTT. As protein: CASSEETRRNEKLFF.

The chain couples TRBV4-2 to TRBJ2-1; D gene unclear. Germline V gene lookup returns CDR1 LGHNA and CDR2 YNFKEQ. CDR3 length: 13 amino acids. Trimming pared 1 base from V and 5 bases from J, leaving 6 bases between. The CDR3 protein is CASSQAGDNEQFF. CDR3 sequence (DNA): TGTGCCAGCAGCCAAGCGGGCGACAATGAGCAGTTCTTC.

The gene calls are TRBV5-4 and TRBJ2-2; 10 nucleotides align to TRBD1. Losses at the gene ends were 2 bases for V and 4 bases for J; bases not matched to a gene: 5. The CDR3 length is 16 residues. Per the germline V gene, CDR1 is SGHNT and CDR2 is YYREEE (reference sequence). The CDR3 region is CASSLRDRGSTGELFF. DNA for the CDR3: TGTGCCAGCAGCTTAAGGGACAGGGGATCCACCGGGGAGCTGTTTTTT.

The V and J genes are TRBV6-1 and TRBJ1-5; TRBD1 matches 9 bases. V was clipped by 2 bases and J by 6 bases; unmatched bases: 5. The germline CDR1 and CDR2 sequences are MNHNS and SASEGT. The CDR3 totals 15 residues. The CDR3 is CASSERTGVSQPQHF. In nucleotides, the CDR3 is TGTGCCAGCAGTGAACGGACAGGGGTAAGTCAGCCCCAGCATTTT.

The gene calls are TRBV6-5 and TRBJ2-3; 9 nucleotides match TRBD2. Germline values: CDR1 MNHEY, CDR2 SVGAGI. CDR3 size: 15 residues. Trimming cost V 11 bases and J 4 bases; bases outside gene matches: 13. CDR3 DNA sequence: TGTGCCGGACTTATTCGCGGGGGGGCCGCAGATACGCAGTATTTT. It codes for CAGLIRGGAADTQYF.

The V and J genes are TRBV30 and TRBJ2-3, with 7 nucleotides matching TRBD2. The CDR3 contains 13 residues. With V trimmed by 5 bases and J by 1 base, 3 bases remained unmatched. Germline V gene sequence: CDR1 GTSNPN, CDR2 SVGIG (reference sequence). The CDR3 DNA sequence: TGTGCCTGGGTTGGGGGGGGCACAGATACGCAGTATTTT. Protein: CAWVGGGTDTQYF.

This clone has just one count. The rearrangement joins TRBV12-5 to TRBJ2-1; 10 positions match TRBD2. Germline loops: CDR1 LGHNT, CDR2 FRNRAP. V lost 4 bases, J lost 2 bases, and 2 bases stayed unmatched. CDR3 length equals 15 residues. CDR3 sequence: CASGSSGRAYNEQFF. CDR3 DNA: TGTGCTAGTGGTTCTAGCGGGAGAGCCTACAATGAGCAGTTCTTC.

J is TRBJ1-2 and V is TRBV30; D perhaps matches TRBD1 (6 bases). The CDR3 is 13 residues long. V lost 0 bases and J lost 6, with 11 bases in between. The V gene's germline CDR1 is GTSNPN and CDR2 SVGIG (reference sequence). CDR3 residues: CAWSVQGVDGYTF. The CDR3 nucleotides read TGTGCCTGGAGTGTACAGGGCGTCGATGGCTACACCTTC.

This chain links TRBV19 with TRBJ2-1; 9 nucleotides match TRBD2. Germline loops: CDR1 LNHDA, CDR2 SQIVND (reference sequence). There are 15 residues in the CDR3. J lost 10 bases, V lost 3 bases, and 10 bases had no gene match. The CDR3 loop reads CASSMTGTSLREQFF. CDR3 sequence (DNA): TGTGCCAGTAGTATGACCGGGACTAGCTTACGGGAGCAGTTCTTC. Full variable domain (outside the CDR3, taken from reference TRBV19 and TRBJ2-1): DGGITQSPKYLFRKEGQNVTLSCEQNLNHDAMYWYRQDPGQGLRLIYYSQIVNDFQKGDIAEGYSVSREKKESFPLTVTSAQKNPTAFYLCASSMTGTSLREQFFGPGTRLTVL.

The V call is TRBV2, the J call TRBJ1-4; no firm D call. The CDR3 runs 15 residues. With 5 bases removed from V and 0 bases from J, the gap between germline ends came to 10 bases. Germline V CDR1 and CDR2: SNHLY, FYNNEI. As DNA, the CDR3 is TGTGCCAGCAGTTTCGCGGCAGCAACTAATGAAAAACTGTTTTTT. Translating gives CASSFAAATNEKLFF. Based on the CDR3 plus reference TRBV2 and TRBJ1-4, the full variable domain is EPEVTQTPSHQVTQMGQEVILRCVPISNHLYFYWYRQILGQKVEFLVSFYNNEISEKSEIFDDQFSVERPDGSNFTLKIRSTKLEDSAMYFCASSFAAATNEKLFFGSGTQLSVL.

The rearrangement uses TRBV5-4 and TRBJ2-3, with 9 bases fitting TRBD1. The trim removed 5 bases at V and 6 bases at J, leaving 7 bases unmatched. CDR3 length equals 14 residues. Per germline, CDR1 SGHNT and CDR2 YYREEE (reference sequence). The chain's CDR3 is CASRLDRGADTQYF. CDR3 nucleotides: TGTGCCAGCAGACTGGACAGGGGTGCCGATACGCAGTATTTT. Full variable domain (missing parts from reference TRBV5-4 and TRBJ2-3): ETGVTQSPTHLIKTRGQQVTLRCSSQSGHNTVSWYQQALGQGPQFIFQYYREEENGRGNFPPRFSGLQFPNYSSELNVNALELDDSALYLCASRLDRGADTQYFGPGTRLTVL.

CDR3 residues: CATSDPDGQETQYF. The CDR3 coding sequence is TGTGCCACCAGTGACCCGGACGGACAAGAGACCCAGTACTTC. The chain employs TRBV24-1 and TRBJ2-5; no definite D call. The V and J ends lost 4 bases and 2 bases respectively, with 10 bases between them. This CDR3 has 14 amino acids. CDR1 is KGHDR, CDR2 SFDVKD, per germline.

This clone was observed a single time. The genes are TRBV30 and TRBJ2-5; the D gene could be TRBD1 or TRBD2 (5 bases each). The V gene lost 1 base and the J gene lost 6 bases, with 6 bases spanning the gap. The CDR3 length is 11 residues. Germline V gene data show CDR1 as GTSNPN and CDR2 as SVGIG (reference sequence). The CDR3 coding sequence is TGTGCCTGGAGTGGGGGGAAGACCCAGTACTTC. It encodes CAWSGGKTQYF.

This clone is a singleton in its sample. The chain carries TRBV10-1 and TRBJ1-2, with D perhaps TRBD1 (5 bases). V lost 6 bases and J 8 bases, leaving 22 bases between the germline ends. The germline CDR1 and CDR2 sequences are WNHNN and SYGVQD (reference sequence). The CDR3 length is 15 residues. The CDR3 nucleotides are TGCGCCAGCAGAGCCCTCGGGGGATCAGTACAAGGCTACACCTTC. Protein: CASRALGGSVQGYTF.

This chain links TRBV3-1 (or the pseudogene TRBV3-2) with TRBJ2-7; D is ambiguous. The V gene lost 4 bases and the J gene lost 0 bases, with 10 bases spanning the gap. The CDR3 covers 14 residues. The germline V gene encodes CDR1 LGHDT and CDR2 YNNKEL (reference sequence). CDR3 protein: CASSLSSSSYEQYV. CDR3 sequence (DNA): TGTGCCAGCAGCCTAAGCTCTAGCTCCTACGAGCAGTACGTC.

The rearrangement uses TRBV2 and TRBJ2-5; D ambiguous. The CDR3 extends over 13 amino acids. Germline lookup yields CDR1 SNHLY and CDR2 FYNNEI. Trimming took 4 bases from V and 5 from J, leaving 11 bases between them. The CDR3 protein is CASSGLQVETQYF. For the CDR3, the DNA is TGTGCCAGCAGTGGGCTCCAGGTCGAGACCCAGTACTTC.

The CDR3 sequence: CASSQVGVGYGYTF. Written as DNA, the CDR3 is TGTGCCAGCAGCCAGGTCGGGGTCGGCTATGGCTACACCTTC. V usage is TRBV7-9 and J usage is TRBJ1-2, with unresolved D. Trimming cost V 5 bases and J 4 bases, with 14 bases left between them. CDR3 length: 14 residues. Germline CDR1 is SEHNR and CDR2 is FQNEAQ (reference sequence).

CDR3 in DNA: TGTGCCTGGAGTAAGGGACAGGGGGCTCAGCCCCAGCATTTT. As protein: CAWSKGQGAQPQHF. The gene calls are TRBV30 and TRBJ1-5; 12 bases align to TRBD1. The CDR3 length is 14 residues. The V gene end was trimmed by 2 bases and the J gene end by 6 bases; junction bases not matched to a gene: 2. Per germline, CDR1 GTSNPN and CDR2 SVGIG (reference sequence).

This clone appeared a few times. V is TRBV30 and J is TRBJ1-5; D is possibly TRBD1 (5 bases). The V end lost 5 bases, the J end lost 2 bases, and 10 bases lay between the germline ends. Germline CDR1 reads GTSNPN; CDR2 reads SVGIG (reference sequence). The CDR3 length is 13 residues. CDR3 residues: CAWGMGGNQPQHF. CDR3 nucleotides: TGTGCCTGGGGCATGGGGGGCAATCAGCCCCAGCATTTT. Based on the CDR3 plus reference TRBV30 and TRBJ1-5, the full variable domain is SQTIHQWPATLVQPVGSPLSLECTVEGTSNPNLYWYRQAAGRGLQLLFYSVGIGQISSEVPQNLSASRPQDRQFILSSKKLLLSDSGFYLCAWGMGGNQPQHFGDGTRLSIL.

This rearrangement joins TRBV29-1 to TRBJ1-2; 8 positions agree with TRBD1. V lost 0 bases and J lost 2; bases outside the gene matches: 5. CDR3 length: 15 amino acids. Germline lookup yields CDR1 SQVTM and CDR2 ANQGSEA. Here the CDR3 reads CSVEDPRTGNYGYTF. DNA of the CDR3: TGCAGCGTTGAAGATCCGCGGACAGGGAACTATGGCTACACCTTC.

The gene calls are TRBV10-3 and TRBJ2-2; perhaps D is TRBD1 or TRBD2 (5 bases each). Germline V CDR1 and CDR2: ENHRY, SYGVKD. CDR3 length equals 15 residues. Trimming cost V 3 bases and J 2 bases, with 10 bases left between them. CDR3: CAISEVGDNTGELFF. The CDR3 region has the DNA TGTGCCATCAGTGAAGTCGGGGACAACACCGGGGAGCTGTTTTTT.

This clone was counted between two and nine times. V and J are TRBV14 and TRBJ2-4; TRBD2 is a possible D gene (6 bases). Trimming shortened V by 1 base and J by 1 base, and 17 bases separated the two germline ends. CDR1 SGHDN and CDR2 FVKESK come from the germline V gene. This CDR3 is 18 amino acids long. The CDR3 protein is CASSQGGSGARAKNIQYF. DNA for the CDR3: TGTGCCAGCAGCCAAGGGGGTAGCGGCGCTAGGGCCAAAAACATTCAGTACTTC. Using reference TRBV14 and TRBJ2-4 for the parts outside the CDR3, the full variable domain is EAGVTQFPSHSVIEKGQTVTLRCDPISGHDNLYWYRRVMGKEIKFLLHFVKESKQDESGMPNNRFLAERTGGTYSTLKVQPAELEDSGVYFCASSQGGSGARAKNIQYFGAGTRLSVL.

This clone was counted between two and nine times. This sequence joins TRBV11-2 and TRBJ2-7; D is possibly TRBD2 (6 bases). V dropped 1 base and J dropped 0 bases, with 7 bases sitting between them. The CDR3 has 14 residues. Looked up from germline, CDR1 is SGHAT and CDR2 is FQNNGV. The CDR3: CASSLAGVSYEQYF. The DNA for the CDR3 is TGTGCCAGCAGCTTAGCGGGGGTCTCCTACGAGCAGTACTTC.